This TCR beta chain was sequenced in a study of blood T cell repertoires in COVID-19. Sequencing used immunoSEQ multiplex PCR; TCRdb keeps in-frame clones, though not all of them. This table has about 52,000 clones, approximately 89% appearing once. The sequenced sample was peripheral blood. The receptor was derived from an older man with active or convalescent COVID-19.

The DNA for the CDR3 is TGTGCCAGCAGTTTCACTTCAGGGAGGCGACAAGAGACCCAGTACTTC. Residues: CASSFTSGRRQETQYF. The chain combines TRBV28 with TRBJ2-5; D is perhaps TRBD2 (6 bases). Trimming cost V 3 bases and J 2 bases, with 16 bases left between them. The CDR3 is 16 amino acids. The V gene's germline CDR1 is MDHEN and CDR2 SYDVKM.